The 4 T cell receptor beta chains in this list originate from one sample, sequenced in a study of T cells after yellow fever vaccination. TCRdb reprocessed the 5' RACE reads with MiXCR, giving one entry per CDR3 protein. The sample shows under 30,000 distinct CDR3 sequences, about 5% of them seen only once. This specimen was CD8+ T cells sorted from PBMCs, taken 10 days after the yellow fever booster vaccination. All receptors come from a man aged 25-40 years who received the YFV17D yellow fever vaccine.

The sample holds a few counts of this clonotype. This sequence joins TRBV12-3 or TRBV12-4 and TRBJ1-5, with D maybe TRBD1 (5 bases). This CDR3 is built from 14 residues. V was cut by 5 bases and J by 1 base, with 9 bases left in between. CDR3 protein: CASSVGPSNQPQHF. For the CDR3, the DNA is TGTGCCAGCAGTGTGGGACCCAGCAATCAGCCCCAGCATTTT.

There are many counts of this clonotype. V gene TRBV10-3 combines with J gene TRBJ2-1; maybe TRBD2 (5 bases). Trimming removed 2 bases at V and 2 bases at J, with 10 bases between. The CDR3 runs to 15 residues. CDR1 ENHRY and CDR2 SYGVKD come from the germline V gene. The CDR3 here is CAISEKSGPYNEQFF. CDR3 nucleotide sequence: TGTGCCATCAGTGAGAAGAGCGGTCCCTACAATGAGCAGTTCTTC.

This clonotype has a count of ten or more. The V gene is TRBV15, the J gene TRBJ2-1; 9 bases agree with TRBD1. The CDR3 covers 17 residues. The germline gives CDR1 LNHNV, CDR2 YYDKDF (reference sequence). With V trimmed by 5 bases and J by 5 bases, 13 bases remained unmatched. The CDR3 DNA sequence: TGTGCCACCAGCGTGCCGGGACAGGGATCGGTGGACAATGAGCAGTTCTTC. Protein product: CATSVPGQGSVDNEQFF.

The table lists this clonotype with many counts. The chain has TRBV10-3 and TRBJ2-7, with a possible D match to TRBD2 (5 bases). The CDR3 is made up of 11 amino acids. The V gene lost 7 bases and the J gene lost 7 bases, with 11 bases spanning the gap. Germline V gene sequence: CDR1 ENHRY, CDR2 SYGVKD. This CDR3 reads CAIKGAQEQYF. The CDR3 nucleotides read TGTGCCATCAAGGGAGCGCAGGAGCAGTACTTC.